This TCR beta chain was recovered during a study of cytomegalovirus exposure and HLA in healthy donors. Unrecorded immune exposures were likely, despite nominal health at sampling. The V end was cut by 7 bases, the J end by 5 bases, with 16 bases between. CDR1 is MNHEY and CDR2 is SVGAGI in the germline V gene. This CDR3 spans 14 amino acids. This PCR relied on a set of 60 Vbeta primers and 13 Jbeta primers. Assay used: immunoSEQ multiplex PCR; TCRdb lists only in-frame clones, some missing. The data hold some 92,000 clones, with under 85% observed a single time. Sequenced sample: PBMCs. The rearrangement uses TRBV6-5 and TRBJ2-3; D possibly corresponds to TRBD1 (5 bases). This TCR was recovered from a man under 40 in good health and CMV-seronegative. The CDR3 loop is CASTETLGVDTQYF. CDR3 sequence (DNA): TGTGCCAGCACCGAGACCCTAGGGGTAGATACGCAGTATTTT.